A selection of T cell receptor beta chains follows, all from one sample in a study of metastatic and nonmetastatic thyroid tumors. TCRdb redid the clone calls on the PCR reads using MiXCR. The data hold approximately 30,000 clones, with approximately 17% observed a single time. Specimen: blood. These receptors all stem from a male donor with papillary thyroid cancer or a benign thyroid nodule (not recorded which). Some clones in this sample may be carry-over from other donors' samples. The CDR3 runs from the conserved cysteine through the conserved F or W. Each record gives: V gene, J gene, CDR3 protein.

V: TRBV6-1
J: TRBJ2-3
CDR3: CASSLDSRSTDTQYF

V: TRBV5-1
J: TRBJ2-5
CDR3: CASSLRDYGETQYF

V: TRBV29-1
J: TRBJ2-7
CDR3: CSGTENYEQYF

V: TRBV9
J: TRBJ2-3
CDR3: CAISVAGGSKVTDTQYF

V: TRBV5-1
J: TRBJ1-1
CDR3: CASSFRGNTEAFF

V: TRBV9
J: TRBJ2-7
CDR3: CAISRTADIPYERYF

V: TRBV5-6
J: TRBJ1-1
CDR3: CASSSPVEAGEAFF

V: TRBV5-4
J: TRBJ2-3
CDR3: CASSLGGSSTDTQYF

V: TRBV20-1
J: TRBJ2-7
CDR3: CSAGGDRVLDEQYF

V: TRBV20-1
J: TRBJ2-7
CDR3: CSAPSLRDRVNEQYF

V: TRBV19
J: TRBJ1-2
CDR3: CASSSSGRVNYGYTF

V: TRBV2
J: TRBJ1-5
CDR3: CASSYRGEEPQHF

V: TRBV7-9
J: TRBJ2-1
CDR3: CAGARNEQFF

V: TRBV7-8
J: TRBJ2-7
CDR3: CASSFGVAGPYEQYF

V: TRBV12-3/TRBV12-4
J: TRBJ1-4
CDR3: CASSRTGGATNEKLFF

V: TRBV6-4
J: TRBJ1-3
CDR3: CASSRGQGNTIYF

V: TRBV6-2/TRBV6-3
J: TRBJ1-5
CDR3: CASSVEGGNQPQHF

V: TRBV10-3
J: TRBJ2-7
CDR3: CAISEGNPASPIPYEQYF

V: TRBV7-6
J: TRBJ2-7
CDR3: CASSLGFLGAGGQYF

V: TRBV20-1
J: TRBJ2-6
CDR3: CSASRESGANVLTF

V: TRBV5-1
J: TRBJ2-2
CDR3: CASSPFGASGNGELFF

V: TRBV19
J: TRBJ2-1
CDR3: CASSSQGDYNEQFF

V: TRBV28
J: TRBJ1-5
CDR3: CASGGRMGNHPQHF